One and the same sample provided the 18 T cell receptor beta chains below, sequenced in a study of cytomegalovirus exposure and HLA in healthy donors. The PCR made use of 60 Vbeta and 13 Jbeta primers. Libraries were prepared by immunoSEQ multiplex PCR; TCRdb keeps only in-frame clonotypes and omits some of them. The sample includes around 190,000 clones, 80% of them seen just once. Sequencing was done on a sample of PBMCs. The receptors were sampled from a man aged 40-55 years in good health and CMV-seronegative.

This chain connects TRBV6-1 to TRBJ1-5, with no clear D. Germline V CDR1 and CDR2: MNHNS, SASEGT. This CDR3 contains 13 residues. V lost 0 bases and J lost 11, with 11 bases in between. The CDR3 DNA reads TGTGCCAGCAGTGAAGCGGCCAGGTTGTCCCAGCATTTT. It is translated as CASSEAARLSQHF.

This chain connects TRBV5-8 to TRBJ2-7, with D possibly matching TRBD1 (6 bases). Germline-derived CDR1 and CDR2 are SGHTS and YDEGEE. The length of the CDR3 is 14 residues. Trimming stripped 2 bases from V and 3 bases from J, with 12 bases between. The CDR3 DNA reads as TGTGCCAGCAGCTTTCAGCAGGGGCTCTACGAGCAGTACTTC. This codes for CASSFQQGLYEQYF.

The sample holds one count of this clone. The chain is built from TRBV19 and TRBJ2-2, with 9 bases fitting TRBD1. The CDR3 contains 13 residues. Looked up from germline, CDR1 is LNHDA and CDR2 is SQIVND (reference sequence). V dropped 10 bases and J dropped 3; count of bases not matched to a gene: 3. This chain's CDR3 is CATGTGYTGELFF. The CDR3 DNA is TGTGCCACCGGGACAGGGTACACCGGGGAGCTGTTTTTT.

This clone occurred once. The CDR3 reads CASSPPGQGVYEQYF. Here the CDR3 DNA reads TGTGCCAGCAGCCCTCCGGGACAGGGTGTGTACGAGCAGTACTTC. The V and J genes are TRBV5-4 and TRBJ2-7; 9 bases line up with TRBD1. CDR3 size: 15 residues. V trimming: 4 bases; J trimming: 4 bases; junction bases outside the gene matches: 9. From germline, CDR1 is SGHNT and CDR2 YYREEE (reference sequence). The variable domain in full, with the rest retrieved from reference TRBV5-4 and TRBJ2-7, is ETGVTQSPTHLIKTRGQQVTLRCSSQSGHNTVSWYQQALGQGPQFIFQYYREEENGRGNFPPRFSGLQFPNYSSELNVNALELDDSALYLCASSPPGQGVYEQYFGPGTRLTVT.

The rearrangement joins TRBV6-5 to TRBJ2-7, with TRBD1 as a possible D gene (5 bases). The V and J ends lost 2 bases and 5 bases respectively, with 13 bases between them. Germline V gene lookup returns CDR1 MNHEY and CDR2 SVGAGI. This CDR3 comprises 14 residues. The CDR3 reads CASSYQGSFHEQYF. The CDR3 DNA follows: TGTGCCAGCAGTTACCAGGGTAGCTTCCACGAGCAGTACTTC.

The rearrangement joins TRBV7-2 to TRBJ2-1; D is undetermined. The CDR3 is 13 residues long. In germline, CDR1 is SGHTA, CDR2 FQGNSA. Trimming shortened V by 4 bases and J by 6 bases, and 10 bases separated the two germline ends. This CDR3 reads CASSSRPGNEQFF. For the CDR3, the DNA is TGTGCCAGCAGCTCCCGCCCCGGCAATGAGCAGTTCTTC.

The chain links TRBV19 to TRBJ2-3, with 9 nucleotides matching TRBD2. CDR1 is LNHDA and CDR2 is SQIVND in the germline V gene (reference sequence). The V gene end was trimmed by 3 bases and the J gene end by 3 bases; junction bases not matched to a gene: 7. This CDR3 spans 16 amino acids. The CDR3 here is CASSIFSGGGTDTQYF. The DNA of the CDR3 is TGTGCCAGTAGTATCTTTAGCGGGGGCGGAACAGATACGCAGTATTTT.

V and J are TRBV7-9 and TRBJ1-3; D unclear. The CDR3 spans 14 residues. Germline V gene sequence: CDR1 SEHNR, CDR2 FQNEAQ (reference sequence). V dropped 1 base and J dropped 2 bases, with 6 bases sitting between them. Here the CDR3 reads CASSLVGAGNTIYF. CDR3 bases: TGTGCCAGCAGCTTAGTGGGAGCTGGAAACACCATATATTTT.

The rearrangement links TRBV27 to TRBJ1-2; 7 bases map to TRBD1. Per the germline V gene, CDR1 is MNHEY and CDR2 is SMNVEV (reference sequence). Trimming took 5 bases from V and 4 from J; bases not matched to a gene: 10. This CDR3 has 15 residues. CDR3 amino acids: CASSTHRQGLYGYTF. The CDR3 coding sequence is TGTGCCAGCAGTACCCACCGACAGGGCCTCTATGGCTACACCTTC.

In DNA, the CDR3 is TGTGCCATCAGGGGCCTCGTTACAGGGAATGAGCAGTTCTTC. Amino acid sequence: CAIRGLVTGNEQFF. The chain has TRBV10-3 and TRBJ2-1, with TRBD1 as a possible D gene (6 bases). Germline CDR1 and CDR2: ENHRY and SYGVKD. CDR3 length: 14 amino acids. V lost 6 bases to trimming and J lost 7 bases, with 16 bases between them.

V usage is TRBV7-2 and J usage is TRBJ1-4; TRBD1 might be the D (5 bases). Trimming removed 6 bases at V and 5 bases at J, with 13 bases between. Germline CDR1 SGHTA, CDR2 FQGNSA. The CDR3 covers 14 residues. The DNA of the CDR3 is TGTGCCAGCAGTCGGGGGACGGGAAATGAAAAACTGTTTTTT. Amino acids: CASSRGTGNEKLFF.

The chain links TRBV6-5 to TRBJ2-7, with no clear D. Germline CDR1 reads MNHEY; CDR2 reads SVGAGI. V shed 5 bases and J shed 0 bases, with 11 bases lying between them. The CDR3 is made up of 14 amino acids. The CDR3 region has the DNA TGTGCCAGCAGTCCCGACACCTTCTCCTACGAGCAGTACTTC. Translating gives CASSPDTFSYEQYF.

The chain couples TRBV6-1 to TRBJ1-2, with 8 bases that match TRBD1. V trimming: 1 base; J trimming: 7 bases; junction bases outside the gene matches: 8. The germline V gene has CDR1 MNHNS and CDR2 SASEGT. This CDR3 is 15 amino acids long. The CDR3 is CASSEVAQGAGGYTF. The CDR3 coding sequence is TGTGCCAGCAGTGAAGTCGCGCAGGGGGCCGGTGGCTACACCTTC.

The J gene is TRBJ2-4, the V gene TRBV19; no clear D gene. This CDR3 is 14 amino acids long. V lost 3 bases and J lost 5, with 11 bases in between. CDR1 is LNHDA, CDR2 SQIVND, per germline (reference sequence). This chain's CDR3 is CASSMWIGENIQYF. CDR3 sequence (DNA): TGTGCCAGTAGTATGTGGATCGGAGAAAACATTCAGTACTTC.

This clone was counted only a few times. This specimen includes other DNA sequences encoding the same CDR3. The chain links TRBV7-2 to TRBJ2-1, with 7 bases identical to TRBD2. Germline loops: CDR1 SGHTA, CDR2 FQGNSA. V was clipped by 5 bases and J by 1 base; unmatched bases: 2. The CDR3 sequence is 14 residues long. This CDR3 reads CASSRRGSYNEQFF. CDR3 bases: TGTGCCAGCAGCAGGCGGGGGTCCTACAATGAGCAGTTCTTC.

The chain has TRBV5-1 and TRBJ1-6, with a tentative D call TRBD1 (6 bases). With 5 bases removed from V and 10 bases from J, the gap between germline ends came to 16 bases. CDR3 length: 14 residues. CDR1 SGHRS and CDR2 YFSETQ come from the germline V gene. The DNA for the CDR3 is TGCGCCAGCAGAGGTACGACAGGTTCCTCACCCCTCCACTTT. Its translation is CASRGTTGSSPLHF.

This clone occurred a few times. V gene TRBV6-1 combines with J gene TRBJ2-1, with 9 bases lining up with TRBD2. Germline V gives CDR1 MNHNS, CDR2 SASEGT. V lost 2 bases, J lost 6 bases, and 5 bases stayed unmatched. This CDR3 has 15 residues. CDR3 amino acids: CASSEFAGGPNEQFF. The CDR3 DNA is TGTGCCAGCAGTGAATTTGCGGGGGGGCCCAATGAGCAGTTCTTC.

In its sample, this clone was seen once. The chain is built from TRBV7-3 and TRBJ2-7; the match to TRBD1 covers 8 bases. This CDR3 spans 14 amino acids. The germline V gene encodes CDR1 SGHTA and CDR2 FQGTGA. V lost 5 bases and J lost 5; bases outside the gene matches: 8. The chain's CDR3 is CASSIWTGRHEQYF. CDR3 sequence (DNA): TGTGCCAGCAGCATATGGACAGGGCGCCACGAGCAGTACTTC.